These 9 T cell receptor beta chains were all obtained from the same sample, sequenced in a study of shared clonotypes between healthy human individuals. Using immunoSEQ multiplex PCR, the repertoire was profiled, and TCRdb retains in-frame clones only, with some absent. This table has some 2.3 million clones, just over 90% appearing once. Material: naive CD4+ T cells from PBMCs. Indicated subset: CD45RA+ positively selected. These receptor sequences come from a man in his late teens or twenties in good health. Some clones in this sample may be carry-over from other donors' samples.

CDR3 region: CASSWGNLGLNQPQHF. The CDR3 bases are TGTGCCAGCAGTTGGGGGAACCTCGGACTCAATCAGCCCCAGCATTTT. V and J are TRBV28 and TRBJ1-5; the D gene is possibly TRBD1 (5 bases). Trimming took off 4 bases at V and 3 bases at J, with 16 bases between the two ends. The germline gives CDR1 MDHEN, CDR2 SYDVKM. The length of the CDR3 is 16 residues.

The chain links TRBV5-1 to TRBJ2-7; no definite D call. V lost 0 bases and J 3 bases, leaving 16 bases between the germline ends. Germline loops: CDR1 SGHRS, CDR2 YFSETQ. CDR3 length: 16 amino acids. The CDR3 DNA reads as TGCGCCAGCAGCTTGGGGCCGAGCCGTCTCAACTACGAGCAGTACTTC. Translated, it gives CASSLGPSRLNYEQYF.

The chain uses TRBV5-1 and TRBJ2-3; 7 bases map to TRBD1. J lost 0 bases, V lost 1 base, and 8 bases had no gene match. The germline V gene has CDR1 SGHRS and CDR2 YFSETQ. The CDR3 loop spans 17 amino acids. CDR3 amino acids: CASSLSRDSRSTDTQYF. The CDR3, as DNA: TGCGCCAGCAGCTTGAGCCGGGACAGCCGAAGCACAGATACGCAGTATTTT.

J is TRBJ2-3 and V is TRBV5-1, with 9 bases aligning to TRBD2. In germline, CDR1 is SGHRS, CDR2 YFSETQ. With V trimmed by 4 bases and J by 6 bases, 12 bases remained unmatched. The CDR3 consists of 16 residues. Here the CDR3 DNA reads TGCGCCAGCAGCCCGAGCGGGAGGAACCTCCCCGATACGCAGTATTTT. Protein sequence: CASSPSGRNLPDTQYF.

This chain connects TRBV29-1 to TRBJ2-5, with 7 bases lining up with TRBD2. V lost 0 bases, J lost 5 bases, and 15 bases stayed unmatched. The CDR3 runs to 17 residues. The germline CDR1 and CDR2 sequences are SQVTM and ANQGSEA. CDR3 in amino acids: CSVEDPRRTGGWETQYF. CDR3 bases: TGCAGCGTTGAAGACCCGCGCCGTACGGGAGGCTGGGAGACCCAGTACTTC. The full variable domain, completed using reference TRBV29-1 and TRBJ2-5, is SAVISQKPSRDICQRGTSLTIQCQVDSQVTMMFWYRQQPGQSLTLIATANQGSEATYESGFVIDKFPISRPNLTFSTLTVSNMSPEDSSIYLCSVEDPRRTGGWETQYFGPGTRLLVL.

This clone has a single count. This sequence joins TRBV11-2 and TRBJ2-3, with TRBD1 matching 8 bases. This CDR3 contains 15 residues. Germline V gene sequence: CDR1 SGHAT, CDR2 FQNNGV. The V segment lost 4 bases and the J segment 4 bases; nucleotides outside the gene matches: 7. The DNA for the CDR3 is TGTGCCAGCAGCTCGTCCAGGGGGCTGCCAGATACGCAGTATTTT. This gives the protein CASSSSRGLPDTQYF.

The V gene is TRBV4-3, the J gene TRBJ2-3; the D gene is possibly TRBD2 (7 bases). Trimming removed 3 bases from V and 3 bases from J, with 25 bases in between. The CDR3 totals 19 residues. Germline V CDR1 and CDR2: LGHNA, YSLEER. CDR3 amino acids: CASSHRAVFTGGRTDTQYF. For the CDR3, the DNA is TGCGCCAGCAGCCACCGAGCGGTTTTTACGGGGGGCAGGACAGATACGCAGTATTTT.

The count of this clone is one. Relative to the germline gene, one junction end is altered; a read error may explain this. The rearrangement links TRBV6-1 to TRBJ1-1; no reliable D call. In germline, CDR1 is MNHNS, CDR2 SASEGT. This CDR3 is 14 amino acids long. The CDR3 region has the DNA TGTGCCAGCAGTGAAGAAGGAACGGTTACTGGAGCTTTCTTT. Translated: CASSEEGTVTGAFF.

The chain carries TRBV7-2 and TRBJ2-2; TRBD1 matches at 9 bases. Trimming removed 1 base from V and 5 bases from J; junction bases left unmatched: 8. The CDR3 contains 17 residues. In germline, CDR1 is SGHTA, CDR2 FQGNSA. For the CDR3, the DNA is TGTGCCAGCAGCTTAGTCAGGACAGGGGCACGGACCGGGGAGCTGTTTTTT. The encoded protein is CASSLVRTGARTGELFF.